Listed here is a single T cell receptor (beta chain). Its antigen remains unknown. This sample was included in a study of Ad26.COV2.S vaccination and SARS-CoV-2 variants. The study's findings and limits: Recipients of vaccine and of placebo showed similar breadth of their non-spike TCR repertoires.

TCRdb's copy holds only in-frame clones and misses some; the assay was immunoSEQ multiplex PCR. Seen here are about 680,000 clones, roughly 90% observed once, and the top ten hold about 1.5%. Treatment described: some 19 received Ad26.COV2.S at low or high dose, single or two shots; 5 received placebo; per-sample allocation not given. The study sampled participants on day 63 after the first vaccine or placebo injection. This TCR derives from a person between 18 and 65 years old who received the Ad26.COV2.S COVID-19 vaccine or a placebo. Material: peripheral blood, obtained in a trial of Ad26.COV2.S vaccine versus placebo.

This CDR3 reads CSVVSRSNYGYTF. Here the CDR3 DNA reads TGCAGCGTTGTGTCCAGGAGCAACTATGGCTACACCTTC. The chain carries TRBV29-1 and TRBJ1-2; D remains ambiguous. V was clipped by 4 bases and J by 2 bases, with 11 bases between them. Germline values: CDR1 SQVTM, CDR2 ANQGSEA. The CDR3 contains 13 residues.